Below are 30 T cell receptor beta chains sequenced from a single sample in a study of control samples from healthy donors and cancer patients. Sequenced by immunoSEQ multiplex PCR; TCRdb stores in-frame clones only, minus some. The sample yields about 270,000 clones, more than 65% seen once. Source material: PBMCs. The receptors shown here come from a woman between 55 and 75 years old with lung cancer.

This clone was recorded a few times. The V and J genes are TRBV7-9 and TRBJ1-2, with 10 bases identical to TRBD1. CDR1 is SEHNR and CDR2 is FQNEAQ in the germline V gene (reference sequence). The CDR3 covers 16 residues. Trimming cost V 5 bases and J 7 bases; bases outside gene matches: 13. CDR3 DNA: TGTGCCAGCAGCCCCACTCGTCGGACAGGGGGACGTGGCTACACCTTC. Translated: CASSPTRRTGGRGYTF.

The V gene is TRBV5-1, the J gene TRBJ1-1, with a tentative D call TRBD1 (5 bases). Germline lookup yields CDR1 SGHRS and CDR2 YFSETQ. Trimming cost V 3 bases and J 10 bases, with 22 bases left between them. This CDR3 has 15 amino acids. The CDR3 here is CASSSFPGTPAGAFF. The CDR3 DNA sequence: TGCGCCAGCAGCTCCTTCCCGGGGACCCCAGCTGGAGCTTTCTTT.

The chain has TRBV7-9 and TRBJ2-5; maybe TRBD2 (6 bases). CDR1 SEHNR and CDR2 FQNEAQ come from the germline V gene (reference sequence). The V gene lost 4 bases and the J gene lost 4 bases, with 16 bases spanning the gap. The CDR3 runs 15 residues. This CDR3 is CASSSFGTEGETQYF. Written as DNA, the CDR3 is TGTGCCAGCAGCTCTTTCGGGACTGAGGGAGAGACCCAGTACTTC. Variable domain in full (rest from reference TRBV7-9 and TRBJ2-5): DTGVSQNPRHKITKRGQNVTFRCDPISEHNRLYWYRQTLGQGPEFLTYFQNEAQLEKSRLLSDRFSAERPKGSFSTLEIQRTEQGDSAMYLCASSSFGTEGETQYFGPGTRLLVL.

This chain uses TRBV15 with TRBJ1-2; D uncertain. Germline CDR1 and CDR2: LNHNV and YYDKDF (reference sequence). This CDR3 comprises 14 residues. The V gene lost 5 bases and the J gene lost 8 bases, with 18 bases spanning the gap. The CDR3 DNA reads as TGTGCCACCAGCCCGGACCGCCTACTGCGGGGCTACACCTTC. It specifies CATSPDRLLRGYTF.

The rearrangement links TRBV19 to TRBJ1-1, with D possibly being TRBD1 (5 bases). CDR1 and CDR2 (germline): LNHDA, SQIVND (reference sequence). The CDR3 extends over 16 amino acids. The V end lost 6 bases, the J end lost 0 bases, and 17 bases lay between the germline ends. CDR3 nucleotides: TGTGCCAGTAGGCCGGGGGACGGACTCATGAACACTGAAGCTTTCTTT. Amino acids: CASRPGDGLMNTEAFF.

The CDR3 spells CASSRENTGELFF. DNA of the CDR3: TGTGCCAGCTCACGAGAGAACACCGGGGAGCTGTTTTTT. The J gene is TRBJ2-2, the V gene TRBV18; D unresolved. Trimming took 4 bases from V and 1 from J, leaving 4 bases between them. CDR3 size: 13 residues. Looked up from germline, CDR1 is KGHSH and CDR2 is LQKENI.

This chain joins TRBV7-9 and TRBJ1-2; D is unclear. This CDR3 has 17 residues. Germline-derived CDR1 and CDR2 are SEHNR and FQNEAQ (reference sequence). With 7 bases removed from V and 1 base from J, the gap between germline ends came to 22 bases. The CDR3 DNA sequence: TGTGCCAGCACCCCGAGGAGAGGGAATGAGGGTAACTATGGCTACACCTTC. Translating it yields CASTPRRGNEGNYGYTF.

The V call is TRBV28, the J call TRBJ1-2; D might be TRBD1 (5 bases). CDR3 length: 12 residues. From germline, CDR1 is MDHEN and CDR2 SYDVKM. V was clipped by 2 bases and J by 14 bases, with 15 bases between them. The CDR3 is CASSLVSRARTF. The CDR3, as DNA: TGTGCCAGCAGTTTAGTCAGCAGGGCGAGGACCTTC.

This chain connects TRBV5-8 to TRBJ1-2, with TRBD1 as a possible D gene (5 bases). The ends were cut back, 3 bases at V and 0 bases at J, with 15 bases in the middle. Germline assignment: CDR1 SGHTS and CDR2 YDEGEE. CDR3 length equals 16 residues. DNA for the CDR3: TGTGCCAGCAGCTGGACCGGGACGGCTGCTAACTATGGCTACACCTTC. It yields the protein CASSWTGTAANYGYTF.

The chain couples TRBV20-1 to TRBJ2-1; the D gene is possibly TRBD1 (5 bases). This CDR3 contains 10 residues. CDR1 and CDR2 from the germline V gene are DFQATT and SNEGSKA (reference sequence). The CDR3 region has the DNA TGCAGAGCAAGGGGCAATGAGCAGTTCTTC. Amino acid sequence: CRARGNEQFF.

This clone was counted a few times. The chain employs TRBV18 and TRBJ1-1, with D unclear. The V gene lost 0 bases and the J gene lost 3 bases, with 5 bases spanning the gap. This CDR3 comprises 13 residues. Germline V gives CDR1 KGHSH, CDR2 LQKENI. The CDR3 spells CASSPPSYTEAFF. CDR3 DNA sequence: TGTGCCAGCTCACCACCCAGCTACACTGAAGCTTTCTTT.

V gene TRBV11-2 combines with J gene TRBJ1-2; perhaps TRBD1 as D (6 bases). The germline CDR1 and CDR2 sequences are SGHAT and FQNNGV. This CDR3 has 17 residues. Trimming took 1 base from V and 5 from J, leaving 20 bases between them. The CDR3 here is CASSLGHRGRFSYGYTF. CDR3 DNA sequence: TGTGCCAGCAGCTTAGGACATCGGGGGCGCTTTTCTTATGGCTACACCTTC.

Written as DNA, the CDR3 is TGTGCCATCAGGGGACAGGGAACGGCGGGAAACACCATATATTTT. This gives the protein CAIRGQGTAGNTIYF. The gene calls are TRBV10-3 and TRBJ1-3; 9 positions match TRBD1. CDR3 length equals 15 residues. V was clipped by 6 bases and J by 4 bases; unmatched bases: 7. Germline assignment: CDR1 ENHRY and CDR2 SYGVKD.

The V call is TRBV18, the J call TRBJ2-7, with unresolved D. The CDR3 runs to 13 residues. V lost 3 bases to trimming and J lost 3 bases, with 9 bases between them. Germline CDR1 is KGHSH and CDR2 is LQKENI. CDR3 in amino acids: CASSPAQRYEQYF. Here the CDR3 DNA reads TGTGCCAGCTCACCGGCCCAACGCTACGAGCAGTACTTC.

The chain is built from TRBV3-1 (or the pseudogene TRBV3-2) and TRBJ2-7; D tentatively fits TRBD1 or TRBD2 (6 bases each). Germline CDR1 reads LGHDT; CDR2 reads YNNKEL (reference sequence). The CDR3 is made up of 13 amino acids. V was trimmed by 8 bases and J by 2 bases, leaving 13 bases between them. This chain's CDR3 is CASGRGGPYEQYF. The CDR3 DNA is TGTGCCAGCGGCAGGGGAGGACCCTACGAGCAGTACTTC.

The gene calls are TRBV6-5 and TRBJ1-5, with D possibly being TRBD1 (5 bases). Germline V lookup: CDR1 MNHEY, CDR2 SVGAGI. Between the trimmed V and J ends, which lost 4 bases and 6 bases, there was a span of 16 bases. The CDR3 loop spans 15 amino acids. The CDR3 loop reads CASSSAAGRPQPQHF. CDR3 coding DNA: TGTGCCAGCAGTTCGGCCGCAGGGAGGCCTCAGCCCCAGCATTTT.

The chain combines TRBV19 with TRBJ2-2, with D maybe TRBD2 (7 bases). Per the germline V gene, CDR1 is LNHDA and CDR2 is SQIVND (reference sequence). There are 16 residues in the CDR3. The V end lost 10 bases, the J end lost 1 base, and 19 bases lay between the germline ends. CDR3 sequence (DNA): TGTGCCACCAAGGGGGGGCAACTTCAGAACACCGGGGAGCTGTTTTTT. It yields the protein CATKGGQLQNTGELFF.

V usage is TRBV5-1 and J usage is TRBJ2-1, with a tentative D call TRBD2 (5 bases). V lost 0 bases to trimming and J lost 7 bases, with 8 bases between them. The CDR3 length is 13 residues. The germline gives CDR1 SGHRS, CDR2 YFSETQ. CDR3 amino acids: CASSLVGVNEQFF. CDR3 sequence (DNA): TGCGCCAGCAGCTTGGTCGGGGTTAATGAGCAGTTCTTC.

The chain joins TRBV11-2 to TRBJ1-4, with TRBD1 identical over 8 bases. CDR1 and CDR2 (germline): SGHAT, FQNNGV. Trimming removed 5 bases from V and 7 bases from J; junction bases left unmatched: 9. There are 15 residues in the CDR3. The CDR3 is CASSPLTGEGEKLFF. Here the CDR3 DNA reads TGTGCCAGCAGCCCGTTGACAGGGGAGGGTGAAAAACTGTTTTTT.

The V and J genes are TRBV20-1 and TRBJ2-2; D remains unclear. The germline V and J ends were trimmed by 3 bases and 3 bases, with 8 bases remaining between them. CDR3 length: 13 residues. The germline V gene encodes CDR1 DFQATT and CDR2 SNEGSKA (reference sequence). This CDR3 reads CSASAVDTGELFF. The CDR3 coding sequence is TGCAGTGCTAGTGCCGTGGACACCGGGGAGCTGTTTTTT.

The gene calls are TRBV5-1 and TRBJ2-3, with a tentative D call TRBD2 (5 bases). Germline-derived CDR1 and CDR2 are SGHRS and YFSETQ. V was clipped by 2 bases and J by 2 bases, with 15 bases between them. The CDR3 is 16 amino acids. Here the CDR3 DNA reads TGCGCCAGCAGCTTAGGAGGCAGGTCGAACACAGATACGCAGTATTTT. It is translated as CASSLGGRSNTDTQYF.

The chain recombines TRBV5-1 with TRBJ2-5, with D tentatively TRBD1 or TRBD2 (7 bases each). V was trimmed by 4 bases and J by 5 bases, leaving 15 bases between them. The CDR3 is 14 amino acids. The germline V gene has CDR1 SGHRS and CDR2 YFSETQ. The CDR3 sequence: CASSPGGGSETQYF. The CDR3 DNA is TGCGCCAGCAGCCCAGGGGGAGGGTCGGAGACCCAGTACTTC.

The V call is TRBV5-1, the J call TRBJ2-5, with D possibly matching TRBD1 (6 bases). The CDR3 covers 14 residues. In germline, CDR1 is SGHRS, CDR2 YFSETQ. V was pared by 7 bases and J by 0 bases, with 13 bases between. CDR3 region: CASSGQSYQETQYF. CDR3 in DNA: TGCGCCAGCTCAGGACAGTCTTACCAAGAGACCCAGTACTTC.

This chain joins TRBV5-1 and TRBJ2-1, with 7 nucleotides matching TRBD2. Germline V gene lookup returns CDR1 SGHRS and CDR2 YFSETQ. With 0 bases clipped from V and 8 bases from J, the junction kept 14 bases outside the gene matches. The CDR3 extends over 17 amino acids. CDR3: CASSLAGLVSGRDEQFF. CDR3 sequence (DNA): TGCGCCAGCAGCTTGGCCGGTTTGGTTAGCGGGCGGGATGAGCAGTTCTTC.

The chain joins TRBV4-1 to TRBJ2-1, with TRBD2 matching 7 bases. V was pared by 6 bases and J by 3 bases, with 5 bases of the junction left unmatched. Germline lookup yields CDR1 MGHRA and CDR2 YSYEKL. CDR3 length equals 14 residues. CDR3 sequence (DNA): TGCGCCAGCAGTGGGGCTAGCGGCTACAATGAGCAGTTCTTC. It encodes CASSGASGYNEQFF.

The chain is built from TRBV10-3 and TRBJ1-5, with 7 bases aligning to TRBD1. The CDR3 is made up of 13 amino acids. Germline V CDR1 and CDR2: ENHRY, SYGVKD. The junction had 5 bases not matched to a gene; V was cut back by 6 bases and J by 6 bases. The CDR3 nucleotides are TGTGCCATCAGCGCAGGGGGAAGTCAGCCCCAGCATTTT. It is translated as CAISAGGSQPQHF.

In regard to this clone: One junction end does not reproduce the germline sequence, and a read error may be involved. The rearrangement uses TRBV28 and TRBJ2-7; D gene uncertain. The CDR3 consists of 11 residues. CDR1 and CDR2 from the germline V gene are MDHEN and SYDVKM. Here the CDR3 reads CASSSGYEQHF. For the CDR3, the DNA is TGTGCCAGCAGTTCCGGGTACGAGCAGCACTTC.

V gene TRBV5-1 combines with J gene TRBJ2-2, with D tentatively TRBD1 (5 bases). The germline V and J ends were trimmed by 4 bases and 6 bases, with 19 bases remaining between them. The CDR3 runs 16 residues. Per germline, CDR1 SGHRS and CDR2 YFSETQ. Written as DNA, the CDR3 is TGCGCCAGCAGCCCGGCCAGGGATTCGGGTTCCGGGGAGCTGTTTTTT. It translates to CASSPARDSGSGELFF. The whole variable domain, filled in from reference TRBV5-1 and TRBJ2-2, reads KAGVTQTPRYLIKTRGQQVTLSCSPISGHRSVSWYQQTPGQGLQFLFEYFSETQRNKGNFPGRFSGRQFSNSRSEMNVSTLELGDSALYLCASSPARDSGSGELFFGEGSRLTVL.

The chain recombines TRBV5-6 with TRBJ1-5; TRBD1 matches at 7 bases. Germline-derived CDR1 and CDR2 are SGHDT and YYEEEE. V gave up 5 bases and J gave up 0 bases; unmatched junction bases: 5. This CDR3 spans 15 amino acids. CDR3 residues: CASSTGAYSNQPQHF. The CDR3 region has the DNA TGTGCCAGCAGTACAGGGGCCTATAGCAATCAGCCCCAGCATTTT.

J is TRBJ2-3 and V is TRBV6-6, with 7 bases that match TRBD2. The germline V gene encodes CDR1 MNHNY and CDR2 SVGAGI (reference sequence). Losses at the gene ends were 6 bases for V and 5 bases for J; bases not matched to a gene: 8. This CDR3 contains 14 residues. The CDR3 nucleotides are TGTGCCAGCAGCCCCGGCGGGAGTGGAGATACGCAGTATTTT. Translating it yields CASSPGGSGDTQYF.